These 32 T cell receptor beta chains share one sample of origin, sequenced in a study of cytomegalovirus exposure and HLA in healthy donors. Clones were read by immunoSEQ multiplex PCR, and TCRdb kept only the in-frame ones, dropping some. Of roughly 98,000 clones listed, about 88% are singletons. The sequencing input was PBMCs. All receptors derive from a man between 18 and 29 years old in good health and CMV-seropositive.

V and J are TRBV2 and TRBJ2-1; possibly TRBD1 for D (7 bases). In germline, CDR1 is SNHLY, CDR2 FYNNEI. The CDR3 has 12 amino acids. The germline V and J ends were trimmed by 6 bases and 7 bases, with 10 bases remaining between them. This CDR3 reads CASRSGGNEQFF. CDR3 coding DNA: TGTGCCAGCAGATCAGGGGGGAATGAGCAGTTCTTC.

The chain has TRBV5-6 and TRBJ2-3, with D possibly matching TRBD2 (5 bases). The CDR3 totals 13 residues. Germline CDR1 reads SGHDT; CDR2 reads YYEEEE. Trimming left V 1 base short and J 6 bases short, with 9 bases between. CDR3 DNA sequence: TGTGCCAGCAGCTTGCTAGCCGGGGATACGCAGTATTTT. Protein: CASSLLAGDTQYF.

The V call is TRBV7-9, the J call TRBJ2-7, with 9 bases identical to TRBD1. J lost 5 bases, V lost 10 bases, and 9 bases had no gene match. Germline V lookup: CDR1 SEHNR, CDR2 FQNEAQ (reference sequence). This CDR3 region has 13 residues. The CDR3 reads CATEQGAINEQYF. CDR3 sequence (DNA): TGTGCCACAGAACAGGGGGCAATCAACGAGCAGTACTTC.

V usage is TRBV5-6 and J usage is TRBJ1-1; no clear D gene. CDR3 size: 13 residues. Trimming took off 2 bases at V and 5 bases at J, with 10 bases between the two ends. Germline CDR1 SGHDT, CDR2 YYEEEE. DNA of the CDR3: TGTGCCAGCAGCTTCGAGGCATTGACTGAAGCTTTCTTT. Translating gives CASSFEALTEAFF.

This rearrangement joins TRBV4-3 to TRBJ2-5, with TRBD2 matching over 13 bases. V gave up 2 bases and J gave up 4 bases; unmatched junction bases: 7. Germline lookup yields CDR1 LGHNA and CDR2 YSLEER. This CDR3 spans 17 amino acids. CDR3 sequence reads: CASSQSGLAGESETQYF. The CDR3 nucleotides are TGCGCCAGCAGCCAATCCGGACTAGCGGGAGAATCAGAGACCCAGTACTTC.

This chain connects TRBV27 to TRBJ2-7; 7 bases are shared with TRBD2. Germline V lookup: CDR1 MNHEY, CDR2 SMNVEV (reference sequence). The V and J ends lost 8 bases and 7 bases, in that order; junction bases with no gene match: 20. CDR3 length: 16 amino acids. CDR3 DNA: TGTGCCAGCCACGGCGCTGGTTCTCGGGGGGATGTTGAGCAGTACTTC. Translation gives CASHGAGSRGDVEQYF.

The rearrangement links TRBV5-6 to TRBJ1-6; 9 bases agree with TRBD1. Germline V CDR1 and CDR2: SGHDT, YYEEEE. The CDR3 extends over 15 amino acids. Unmatched junction bases numbered 6, after V lost 4 bases and J lost 7 bases. CDR3 sequence (DNA): TGTGCCAGCAGCCCGGGGACAGGGAGGAATTCACCCCTCCACTTT. Its translation is CASSPGTGRNSPLHF.

The chain has TRBV9 and TRBJ2-1; 15 bases match TRBD2. The CDR3 consists of 17 residues. Looked up from germline, CDR1 is SGDLS and CDR2 is YYNGEE. The V gene end was trimmed by 4 bases and the J gene end by 2 bases; junction bases not matched to a gene: 4. Here the CDR3 reads CASSSGTSGRTYNEQFF. CDR3 DNA sequence: TGTGCCAGCAGCAGTGGGACTAGCGGGAGGACCTACAATGAGCAGTTCTTC.

The gene calls are TRBV10-2 and TRBJ1-1; no firm D call. The CDR3 runs 14 residues. Trimming removed 6 bases from V and 0 bases from J, with 11 bases in between. Germline CDR1 is WSHSY and CDR2 is SAAADI. The CDR3 DNA is TGCGCCAGCAGGACTAACTCCATGAACACTGAAGCTTTCTTT. As protein: CASRTNSMNTEAFF.

The chain uses TRBV27 and TRBJ2-3, with 7 bases fitting TRBD2. The length of the CDR3 is 16 residues. Germline V CDR1 and CDR2: MNHEY, SMNVEV (reference sequence). V lost 5 bases, J lost 2 bases, and 10 bases stayed unmatched. The DNA for the CDR3 is TGTGCCAGCAGTATACTAATAGCGGGCTACACAGATACGCAGTATTTT. It codes for CASSILIAGYTDTQYF.

This clone occurred once. This chain joins TRBV6-5 and TRBJ1-1, with 9 bases matching TRBD1. Losses at the gene ends were 5 bases for V and 5 bases for J; bases not matched to a gene: 9. Germline V gene data show CDR1 as MNHEY and CDR2 as SVGAGI. This CDR3 spans 15 amino acids. The CDR3: CASSPDRGVNTEAFF. CDR3 coding DNA: TGTGCCAGCAGTCCGGACAGGGGCGTTAATACTGAAGCTTTCTTT.

Here the CDR3 reads CSVEESGKGTEAFF. The CDR3 DNA is TGCAGCGTTGAAGAGTCCGGGAAGGGTACTGAAGCTTTCTTT. The rearrangement links TRBV29-1 to TRBJ1-1; D not certain. Between the trimmed V and J ends, which lost 0 bases and 5 bases, there was a span of 13 bases. This CDR3 is built from 14 residues. Germline values: CDR1 SQVTM, CDR2 ANQGSEA.

The chain employs TRBV7-7 and TRBJ2-5; D uncertain. The germline gives CDR1 SSHAT, CDR2 FNYEAQ (reference sequence). Trimming pared 4 bases from V and 4 bases from J, leaving 10 bases between. The CDR3 loop spans 13 amino acids. As DNA, the CDR3 is TGTGCCAGCAGCTCCCAGGATGGAGAGACCCAGTACTTC. Its protein product is CASSSQDGETQYF.

The chain is built from TRBV7-3 and TRBJ2-7; D possibly corresponds to TRBD1 (6 bases). The CDR3 has 15 residues. CDR1 and CDR2 (germline): SGHTA, FQGTGA. The ends were cut back, 4 bases at V and 3 bases at J, with 16 bases in the middle. The CDR3 reads CASSSQGGFGYEQYF. In DNA, the CDR3 is TGTGCCAGCAGCTCCCAAGGGGGTTTCGGCTACGAGCAGTACTTC.

J is TRBJ2-5 and V is TRBV7-2; 9 bases are shared with TRBD2. Germline lookup yields CDR1 SGHTA and CDR2 FQGNSA. The CDR3 contains 15 residues. J was trimmed by 5 bases and V by 5 bases; bases with no gene match: 9. CDR3 sequence (DNA): TGTGCCAGCAGCCTAGGGACTAGCTATCGGGAGACCCAGTACTTC. Protein sequence: CASSLGTSYRETQYF.

V gene TRBV5-3 combines with J gene TRBJ2-1, with 12 positions matching TRBD2. TRBV5-3 is an ORF, with its function uncertain. V shed 3 bases and J 8 bases; nucleotides not matched to a gene: 6. The length of the CDR3 is 15 residues. Written as DNA, the CDR3 is TGTGCCAGAAGCTCCGGACTAGCGGGATCGTATGAGCAGTTCTTC. Protein sequence: CARSSGLAGSYEQFF.

V gene TRBV7-2 combines with J gene TRBJ2-3; 14 nucleotides agree with TRBD2. The CDR3 length is 18 residues. The junction had 2 bases not matched to a gene; V was cut back by 0 bases and J by 0 bases. In germline, CDR1 is SGHTA, CDR2 FQGNSA. As DNA, the CDR3 is TGTGCCAGCAGCTTAGCAGGGACTAGCGGGGGCAGCACAGATACGCAGTATTTT. Its translation is CASSLAGTSGGSTDTQYF. Full variable domain (rest looked up from reference TRBV7-2 and TRBJ2-3): GAGVSQSPSNKVTEKGKDVELRCDPISGHTALYWYRQSLGQGLEFLIYFQGNSAPDKSGLPSDRFSAERTGGSVSTLTIQRTQQEDSAVYLCASSLAGTSGGSTDTQYFGPGTRLTVL.

The J gene is TRBJ1-2, the V gene TRBV18; the match to TRBD1 covers 8 bases. Germline trimming cut 4 bases from V and 5 bases from J; bases unmatched to any gene: 3. Germline assignment: CDR1 KGHSH and CDR2 LQKENI. CDR3 length: 13 residues. Here the CDR3 reads CASSRDRFYGYTF. Written as DNA, the CDR3 is TGTGCCAGCTCACGGGACAGGTTTTATGGCTACACCTTC. The full variable domain, with the rest looked up from reference TRBV18 and TRBJ1-2, is NAGVMQNPRHLVRRRGQEARLRCSPMKGHSHVYWYRQLPEEGLKFMVYLQKENIIDESGMPKERFSAEFPKEGPSILRIQQVVRGDSAAYFCASSRDRFYGYTFGSGTRLTVV.

This sequence joins TRBV4-2 and TRBJ1-1; 10 bases are a match to TRBD1. Germline lookup yields CDR1 LGHNA and CDR2 YNFKEQ. There are 16 residues in the CDR3. Germline trimming cut 3 bases from V and 3 bases from J; bases unmatched to any gene: 7. The DNA of the CDR3 is TGTGCCAGCAGCCAGGAATACGGGACAGGGGACACTGAAGCTTTCTTT. It yields the protein CASSQEYGTGDTEAFF.

The V call is TRBV7-6, the J call TRBJ2-2; tentative D call: TRBD2 (6 bases). V dropped 4 bases and J dropped 7 bases, with 16 bases sitting between them. CDR3 length: 15 residues. Germline V gene sequence: CDR1 SGHVS, CDR2 FNYEAQ. The CDR3 region is CASSSYRTGDGELFF. The CDR3 bases are TGTGCCAGCAGCTCCTACAGGACGGGGGACGGGGAGCTGTTTTTT.

Of note for this clone: Its ends do not fully match the called genes, so a read error is possible. J is TRBJ2-1 and V is TRBV18; D may be TRBD2 (5 bases). Germline V gives CDR1 KGHSH, CDR2 LQKENI. The CDR3 has 15 residues. This CDR3 reads CTSSPRLALDNEQFF. As DNA, the CDR3 is TGTACCAGCTCACCACGGCTAGCCCTAGACAATGAGCAGTTCTTC.

This rearrangement joins TRBV5-1 to TRBJ1-1, with D possibly matching TRBD1 (5 bases). Germline V lookup: CDR1 SGHRS, CDR2 YFSETQ. V lost 4 bases to trimming and J lost 5 bases, with 12 bases between them. The length of the CDR3 is 13 residues. The CDR3 is CASSPAGGTEAFF. In DNA, the CDR3 is TGCGCCAGCAGCCCGGCGGGGGGGACTGAAGCTTTCTTT.

This clone occurred a few times. The chain combines TRBV7-9 with TRBJ2-1; TRBD2 matches 7 bases. The germline V gene encodes CDR1 SEHNR and CDR2 FQNEAQ (reference sequence). After removal of 5 bases from V and 7 bases from J, the junction contained 14 bases not matched to a gene. The CDR3 consists of 16 residues. In DNA form, the CDR3 reads TGTGCCAGCAGCCCTCCGTGGGACTACACCCCAAATGAGCAGTTCTTC. Translated: CASSPPWDYTPNEQFF. Combining the CDR3 with reference TRBV7-9 and TRBJ2-1 gives the whole variable domain DTGVSQNPRHKITKRGQNVTFRCDPISEHNRLYWYRQTLGQGPEFLTYFQNEAQLEKSRLLSDRFSAERPKGSFSTLEIQRTEQGDSAMYLCASSPPWDYTPNEQFFGPGTRLTVL.

This chain uses TRBV5-1 with TRBJ2-3; D perhaps matches TRBD1 (6 bases). Germline V CDR1 and CDR2: SGHRS, YFSETQ. The V and J ends lost 4 bases and 5 bases respectively, with 20 bases between them. The CDR3 is 16 amino acids. Here the CDR3 reads CASSPGAHRGGDTQYF. In DNA form, the CDR3 reads TGCGCCAGCAGCCCAGGGGCCCACAGAGGTGGAGATACGCAGTATTTT.

The chain is built from TRBV6-6 and TRBJ1-2, with D possibly matching TRBD1 (5 bases). The V and J ends lost 2 bases and 6 bases respectively, with 13 bases between them. Germline V gene lookup returns CDR1 MNHNY and CDR2 SVGAGI (reference sequence). The CDR3 runs 14 residues. This CDR3 reads CASSYMQGADGYTF. CDR3 in DNA: TGTGCCAGCAGTTACATGCAGGGTGCAGATGGCTACACCTTC.

The gene calls are TRBV7-9 and TRBJ1-1; D gene ambiguous. Germline assignment: CDR1 SEHNR and CDR2 FQNEAQ (reference sequence). The CDR3 length is 14 residues. Trimming pared 6 bases from V and 6 bases from J, leaving 17 bases between. The CDR3 nucleotides read TGTGCCAGCAGATCGGACGGGGAGGTCGCTGAAGCTTTCTTT. Encoded protein: CASRSDGEVAEAFF.

The chain couples TRBV7-9 to TRBJ1-4; D may be TRBD1 (5 bases). This CDR3 is 18 amino acids long. V lost 1 base, J lost 3 bases, and 18 bases lay in between. Germline CDR1 and CDR2: SEHNR and FQNEAQ (reference sequence). CDR3 in DNA: TGTGCCAGCAGCTTAGGGCTCGGGGGTCCACGGGCTAATGAAAAACTGTTTTTT. Its protein product is CASSLGLGGPRANEKLFF.

The rearrangement uses TRBV27 and TRBJ1-1; 8 positions agree with TRBD1. V was pared by 7 bases and J by 0 bases, with 4 bases of the junction left unmatched. This CDR3 is built from 14 residues. Germline values: CDR1 MNHEY, CDR2 SMNVEV (reference sequence). CDR3 nucleotide sequence: TGTGCCAGCAACCGACAGGGGATGAACACTGAAGCTTTCTTT. The encoded protein is CASNRQGMNTEAFF.

The rearrangement uses TRBV9 and TRBJ2-7, with 9 nucleotides matching TRBD2. The trim removed 1 base at V and 4 bases at J, leaving 6 bases unmatched. The CDR3 spans 15 residues. Per germline, CDR1 SGDLS and CDR2 YYNGEE. The CDR3 spells CASSVSPSGVYEQYF. CDR3 coding DNA: TGTGCCAGCAGCGTATCGCCTAGCGGGGTTTACGAGCAGTACTTC.

The chain couples TRBV5-6 to TRBJ1-2, with D perhaps matching TRBD1 (5 bases). The CDR3 covers 13 residues. Deletions cut 0 bases from V and 4 bases from J, with 7 bases between. Germline assignment: CDR1 SGHDT and CDR2 YYEEEE. The CDR3 region is CASSLGQSYGYTF. In nucleotides, the CDR3 is TGTGCCAGCAGCTTGGGACAGTCCTATGGCTACACCTTC.

The rearrangement joins TRBV9 to TRBJ2-2; 10 nucleotides agree with TRBD1. Per the germline V gene, CDR1 is SGDLS and CDR2 is YYNGEE. The CDR3 spans 15 residues. The J segment lost 6 bases and the V segment lost 3 bases, leaving 5 bases of the junction unmatched. The CDR3 DNA is TGTGCCAGCAGCGGAGAGACAGGGGGCTCCGGGGAGCTGTTTTTT. It translates to CASSGETGGSGELFF.

The chain has TRBV27 and TRBJ1-5; TRBD1 might be the D (5 bases). CDR3 length: 13 amino acids. V was shortened by 3 bases and J by 13 bases, with 16 bases between the two germline ends. CDR1 is MNHEY and CDR2 is SMNVEV in the germline V gene (reference sequence). CDR3 sequence reads: CASSLGGMGTQHF. CDR3 bases: TGTGCCAGCAGTTTGGGGGGAATGGGGACTCAGCATTTT.